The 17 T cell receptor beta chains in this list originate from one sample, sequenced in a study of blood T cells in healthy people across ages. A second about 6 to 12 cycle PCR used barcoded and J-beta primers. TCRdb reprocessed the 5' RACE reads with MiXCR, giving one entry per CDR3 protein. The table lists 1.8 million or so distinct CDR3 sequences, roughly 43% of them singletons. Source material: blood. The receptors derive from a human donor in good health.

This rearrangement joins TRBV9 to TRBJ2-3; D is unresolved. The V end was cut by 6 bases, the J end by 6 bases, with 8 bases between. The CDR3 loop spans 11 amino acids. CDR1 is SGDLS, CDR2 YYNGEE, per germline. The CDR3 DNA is TGTGCCAGCAATTCCGGGGATACGCAGTATTTT. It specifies CASNSGDTQYF.

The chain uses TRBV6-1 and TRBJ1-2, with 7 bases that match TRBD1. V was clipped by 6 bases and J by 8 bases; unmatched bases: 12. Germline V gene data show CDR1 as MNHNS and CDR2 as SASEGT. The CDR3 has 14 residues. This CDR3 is CASRRDSLGGGYTF. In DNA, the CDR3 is TGTGCCAGCAGACGGGACAGCCTCGGCGGCGGCTACACCTTC.

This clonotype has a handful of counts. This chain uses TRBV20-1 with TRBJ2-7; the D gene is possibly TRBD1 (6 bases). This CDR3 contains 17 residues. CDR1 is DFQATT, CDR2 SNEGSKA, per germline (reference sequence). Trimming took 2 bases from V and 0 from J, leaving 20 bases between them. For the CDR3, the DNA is TGCAGTGCTAGACAACCCTACCGGGACAAACGCTCCTACGAGCAGTACTTC. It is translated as CSARQPYRDKRSYEQYF.

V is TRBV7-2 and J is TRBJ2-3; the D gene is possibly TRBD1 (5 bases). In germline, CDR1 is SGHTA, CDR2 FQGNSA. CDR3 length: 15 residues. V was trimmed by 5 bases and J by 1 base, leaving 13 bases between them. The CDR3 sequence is CASSAAPGRTDTQYF. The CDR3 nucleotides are TGTGCCAGCAGCGCTGCTCCAGGGCGCACAGATACGCAGTATTTT.

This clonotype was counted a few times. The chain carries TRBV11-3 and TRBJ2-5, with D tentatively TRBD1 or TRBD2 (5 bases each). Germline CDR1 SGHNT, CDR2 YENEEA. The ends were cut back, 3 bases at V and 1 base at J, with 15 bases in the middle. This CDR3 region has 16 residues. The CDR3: CASSFGGRDGQETQYF. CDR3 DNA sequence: TGTGCCAGCAGCTTTGGAGGCCGGGACGGCCAAGAGACCCAGTACTTC.

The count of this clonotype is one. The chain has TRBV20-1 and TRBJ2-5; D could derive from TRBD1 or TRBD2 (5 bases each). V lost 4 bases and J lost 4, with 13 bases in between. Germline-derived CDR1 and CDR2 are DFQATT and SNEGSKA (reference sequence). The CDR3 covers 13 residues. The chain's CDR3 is CSATSLGTETQYF. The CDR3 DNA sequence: TGCAGTGCTACCTCCCTTGGGACAGAGACCCAGTACTTC.

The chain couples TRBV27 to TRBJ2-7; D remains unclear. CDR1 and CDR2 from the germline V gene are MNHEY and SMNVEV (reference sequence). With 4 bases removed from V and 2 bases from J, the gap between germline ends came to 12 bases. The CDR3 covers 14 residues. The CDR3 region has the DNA TGTGCCAGCAGTTCTCTGACACCAACCTACGAGCAGTACTTC. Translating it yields CASSSLTPTYEQYF.

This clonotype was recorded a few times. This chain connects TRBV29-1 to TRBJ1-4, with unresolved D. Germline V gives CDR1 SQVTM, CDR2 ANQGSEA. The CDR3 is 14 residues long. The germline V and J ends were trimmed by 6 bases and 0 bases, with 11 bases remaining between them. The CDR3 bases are TGCAGCGTAGCTGACGGTGCAACTAATGAAAAACTGTTTTTT. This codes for CSVADGATNEKLFF.

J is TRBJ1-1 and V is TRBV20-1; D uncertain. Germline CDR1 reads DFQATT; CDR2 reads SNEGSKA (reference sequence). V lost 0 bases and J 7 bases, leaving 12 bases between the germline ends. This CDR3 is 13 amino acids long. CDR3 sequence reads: CSAREAPAFEAFF. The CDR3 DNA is TGCAGTGCTAGAGAGGCACCGGCCTTTGAAGCTTTCTTT.

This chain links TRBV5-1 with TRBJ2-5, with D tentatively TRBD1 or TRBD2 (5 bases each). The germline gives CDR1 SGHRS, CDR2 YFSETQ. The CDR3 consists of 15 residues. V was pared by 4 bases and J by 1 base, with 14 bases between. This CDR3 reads CASSPLAGTQETQYF. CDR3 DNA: TGCGCCAGCAGCCCACTGGCCGGGACCCAAGAGACCCAGTACTTC. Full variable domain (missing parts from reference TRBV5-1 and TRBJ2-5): KAGVTQTPRYLIKTRGQQVTLSCSPISGHRSVSWYQQTPGQGLQFLFEYFSETQRNKGNFPGRFSGRQFSNSRSEMNVSTLELGDSALYLCASSPLAGTQETQYFGPGTRLLVL.

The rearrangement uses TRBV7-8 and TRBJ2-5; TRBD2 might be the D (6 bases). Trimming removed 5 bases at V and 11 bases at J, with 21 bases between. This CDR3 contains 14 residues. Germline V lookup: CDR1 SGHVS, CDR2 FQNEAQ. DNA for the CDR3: TGTGCCAGCAGCCGCGGGGACCCAATCCCTTCGCAGTACTTC. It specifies CASSRGDPIPSQYF.

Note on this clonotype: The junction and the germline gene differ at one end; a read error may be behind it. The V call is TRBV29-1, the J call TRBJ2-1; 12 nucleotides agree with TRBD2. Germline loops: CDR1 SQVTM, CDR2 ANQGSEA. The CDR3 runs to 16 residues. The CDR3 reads CGVEDLLAGGFNEQFF. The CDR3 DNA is TGCGGCGTTGAAGATTTACTAGCGGGGGGATTCAATGAGCAGTTCTTC.

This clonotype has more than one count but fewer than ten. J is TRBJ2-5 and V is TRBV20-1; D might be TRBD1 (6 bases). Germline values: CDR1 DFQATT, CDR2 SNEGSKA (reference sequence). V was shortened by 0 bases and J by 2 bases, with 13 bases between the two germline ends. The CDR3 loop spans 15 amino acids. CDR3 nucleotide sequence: TGCAGTGCTAGAGACTTCTGGGGGACACAAGAGACCCAGTACTTC. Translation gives CSARDFWGTQETQYF.

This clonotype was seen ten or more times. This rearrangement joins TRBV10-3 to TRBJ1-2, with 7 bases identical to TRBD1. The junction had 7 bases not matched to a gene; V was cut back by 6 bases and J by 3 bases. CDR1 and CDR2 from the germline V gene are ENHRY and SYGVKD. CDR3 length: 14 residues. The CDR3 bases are TGTGCCATCAGATATGGACAGGCTGACTATGGCTACACCTTC. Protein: CAIRYGQADYGYTF.

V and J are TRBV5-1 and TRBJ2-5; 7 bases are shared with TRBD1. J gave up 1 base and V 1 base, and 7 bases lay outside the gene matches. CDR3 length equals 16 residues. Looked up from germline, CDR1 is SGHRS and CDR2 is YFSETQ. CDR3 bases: TGCGCCAGCAGCTTGTTGACAGGGTACTCCCAAGAGACCCAGTACTTC. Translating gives CASSLLTGYSQETQYF.

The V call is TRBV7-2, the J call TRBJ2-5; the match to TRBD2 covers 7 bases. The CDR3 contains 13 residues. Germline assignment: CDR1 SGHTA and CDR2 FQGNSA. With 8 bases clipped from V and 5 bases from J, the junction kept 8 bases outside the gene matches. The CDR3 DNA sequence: TGTGCCAGCGGGGGGGGATGGGGTGAGACCCAGTACTTC. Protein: CASGGGWGETQYF.

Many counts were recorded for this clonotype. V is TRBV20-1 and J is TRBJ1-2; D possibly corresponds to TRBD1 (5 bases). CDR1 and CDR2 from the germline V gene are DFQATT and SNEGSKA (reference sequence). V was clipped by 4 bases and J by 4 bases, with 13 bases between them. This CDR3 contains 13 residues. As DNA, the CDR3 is TGCAGTGCTATGCTCCAGGGCATCTATGGCTACACCTTC. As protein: CSAMLQGIYGYTF.